The 17 T cell receptor beta chains below come from one sample, sequenced in a study of cytomegalovirus exposure and HLA in healthy donors (dated by TCRdb to about 2017). The method was the immunoSEQ multiplex PCR assay. Not all clones reach the TCRdb copy of this immuneACCESS table, which keeps in-frame sequences only. Checked studies attribute under half of the gap to unresolved V genes and leave the rest unexplained. For this sample there are 110,000 to 150,000 clones; 80% to 90% appear just once. Together, the top ten hold 1.4% of the sample. Sequencing used PBMCs. The receptor set was obtained from a woman aged 25-40 years in good health and CMV-seronegative.

J is TRBJ2-1 and V is TRBV29-1; possibly TRBD1 for D (6 bases). This CDR3 comprises 16 residues. The germline CDR1 and CDR2 sequences are SQVTM and ANQGSEA. V was shortened by 0 bases and J by 5 bases, with 17 bases between the two germline ends. DNA of the CDR3: TGCAGCGTTGAAGAAAGAGGGGGTCTAGCCCACAATGAGCAGTTCTTC. This translates into CSVEERGGLAHNEQFF.

This chain uses TRBV5-1 with TRBJ2-5; D remains unclear. The CDR3 contains 14 residues. Trimming left V 5 bases short and J 2 bases short, with 13 bases between. CDR1 is SGHRS and CDR2 is YFSETQ in the germline V gene. The CDR3 DNA reads as TGCGCCAGCAGTTTTCTCGGAGCGCAAGAGACCCAGTACTTC. Its translation is CASSFLGAQETQYF.

The chain links TRBV5-6 to TRBJ2-1; a weak D match, TRBD2 (5 bases). CDR3 length equals 13 residues. Germline lookup yields CDR1 SGHDT and CDR2 YYEEEE. The V and J ends lost 6 bases and 5 bases respectively, with 12 bases between them. For the CDR3, the DNA is TGTGCCAGCACCCTGGACTTTAACAATGAGCAGTTCTTC. This gives the protein CASTLDFNNEQFF.

V is TRBV7-6 and J is TRBJ2-3; TRBD2 might be the D (6 bases). Germline values: CDR1 SGHVS, CDR2 FNYEAQ. The CDR3 spans 15 residues. Trimming took off 5 bases at V and 1 base at J, with 13 bases between the two ends. CDR3: CASSPQASGTDTQYF. The CDR3 DNA is TGTGCCAGCAGCCCACAGGCTAGCGGCACAGATACGCAGTATTTT.

The V and J genes are TRBV11-1 and TRBJ1-2; the D is unclear. The CDR3 has 13 residues. Per germline, CDR1 SGHAT and CDR2 FQDESV (reference sequence). Trimming removed 1 base from V and 4 bases from J, with 7 bases in between. The CDR3 protein is CASSLEGSYGYTF. CDR3 DNA: TGTGCCAGCAGCTTAGAAGGGAGCTATGGCTACACCTTC.

This clone was picked up many times. The chain uses TRBV28 and TRBJ2-7, with D perhaps TRBD1 (6 bases). Germline V gene sequence: CDR1 MDHEN, CDR2 SYDVKM. Trimming removed 5 bases from V and 2 bases from J, with 13 bases in between. The CDR3 loop spans 14 amino acids. The CDR3 DNA sequence: TGTGCCAGCAGTCTCCAAAGACAGGCCTACGAGCAGTACTTC. Translating gives CASSLQRQAYEQYF.

This clone was seen just once. The rearrangement uses TRBV15 and TRBJ1-1; no clear D gene. The germline gives CDR1 LNHNV, CDR2 YYDKDF (reference sequence). This CDR3 region has 14 residues. Between the trimmed V and J ends, which lost 5 bases and 4 bases, there was a span of 14 bases. The CDR3 loop is CATSVGGESTEAFF. CDR3 DNA: TGTGCCACCAGCGTCGGTGGGGAGTCCACTGAAGCTTTCTTT.

This sequence joins TRBV5-1 and TRBJ1-1; D is ambiguous. The germline CDR1 and CDR2 sequences are SGHRS and YFSETQ. The CDR3 has 15 amino acids. V shed 0 bases and J shed 0 bases, with 9 bases lying between them. This chain's CDR3 is CASSLEEAMNTEAFF. The DNA of the CDR3 is TGCGCCAGCAGCTTGGAGGAGGCCATGAACACTGAAGCTTTCTTT.

The genes are TRBV16 and TRBJ1-6; D remains unclear. CDR1 is KGHSY, CDR2 FQNENV, per germline. CDR3 length: 15 amino acids. V was cut by 1 base and J by 5 bases, with 9 bases left in between. CDR3 residues: CASSQLADNNSPLHF. As DNA, the CDR3 is TGTGCCAGCAGCCAATTGGCAGACAATAATTCACCCCTCCACTTT.

The chain links TRBV28 to TRBJ1-5; perhaps TRBD1 as D (6 bases). This CDR3 region has 15 residues. Germline V gene lookup returns CDR1 MDHEN and CDR2 SYDVKM. Trimming shortened V by 4 bases and J by 7 bases, and 17 bases separated the two germline ends. The CDR3 sequence: CASSSPGPDRQPQHF. The CDR3, as DNA: TGTGCCAGCAGTTCCCCAGGGCCCGACAGGCAGCCCCAGCATTTT.

V gene TRBV14 combines with J gene TRBJ1-2; D remains unclear. Per germline, CDR1 SGHDN and CDR2 FVKESK. V was shortened by 2 bases and J by 5 bases, with 12 bases between the two germline ends. The CDR3 length is 14 residues. The CDR3 bases are TGTGCCAGCAGCCAATTCGATCTGCGGTATGGCTACACCTTC. Protein sequence: CASSQFDLRYGYTF. Supplemented by reference TRBV14 and TRBJ1-2, the full variable domain reads EAGVTQFPSHSVIEKGQTVTLRCDPISGHDNLYWYRRVMGKEIKFLLHFVKESKQDESGMPNNRFLAERTGGTYSTLKVQPAELEDSGVYFCASSQFDLRYGYTFGSGTRLTVV.

The gene calls are TRBV2 and TRBJ2-3; TRBD2 matches at 8 bases. Germline CDR1 is SNHLY and CDR2 is FYNNEI. The V segment lost 5 bases and the J segment 4 bases; nucleotides outside the gene matches: 8. The CDR3 contains 15 residues. CDR3 residues: CASSTTGGSPDTQYF. As DNA, the CDR3 is TGTGCCAGCAGTACTACGGGAGGGTCTCCAGATACGCAGTATTTT.

The chain joins TRBV21-1 to TRBJ1-6; no DNA check was done on the table's D call, TRBD1. TRBV21-1 is assigned pseudogene status. The length of the CDR3 is 16 residues. This chain's CDR3 is CASSNITGQGRSPLHF. CDR3 DNA sequence: TGTGCCAGCAGCAATATTACGGGACAGGGTAGGTCACCCCTCCACTTT.

The chain uses TRBV9 and TRBJ1-2; D may be TRBD1 (6 bases). The CDR3 runs to 13 residues. V gave up 3 bases and J gave up 7 bases, with 13 bases separating them. Germline CDR1 is SGDLS and CDR2 is YYNGEE. The CDR3 is CASSGRQGFGYTF. CDR3 DNA: TGTGCCAGCAGCGGACGGCAGGGGTTTGGCTACACCTTC.

The V call is TRBV7-9, the J call TRBJ1-2; no clear D. The V gene's germline CDR1 is SEHNR and CDR2 FQNEAQ (reference sequence). The V gene lost 1 base and the J gene lost 0 bases, with 6 bases spanning the gap. This CDR3 contains 14 residues. The CDR3 sequence: CASSLVSTNYGYTF. CDR3 DNA sequence: TGTGCCAGCAGCTTAGTGTCAACTAACTATGGCTACACCTTC.

The chain carries TRBV6-6 and TRBJ1-4; 7 bases are a match to TRBD1. The V and J ends lost 4 bases and 4 bases, in that order; junction bases with no gene match: 6. The CDR3 is 15 residues long. The germline V gene has CDR1 MNHNY and CDR2 SVGAGI (reference sequence). The CDR3 DNA follows: TGTGCCAGCAGTTGGACAGGTCAAATTAATGAAAAACTGTTTTTT. It yields the protein CASSWTGQINEKLFF.

This chain links TRBV18 with TRBJ1-5; 8 bases agree with TRBD1. Germline values: CDR1 KGHSH, CDR2 LQKENI. V lost 3 bases to trimming and J lost 6 bases; unmatched junction nucleotides: 4. This CDR3 has 14 residues. The DNA for the CDR3 is TGTGCCAGCTCACCTCAGGGGGCAAGTCAGCCCCAGCATTTT. Protein: CASSPQGASQPQHF. The complete variable domain, with remaining parts taken from reference TRBV18 and TRBJ1-5, reads NAGVMQNPRHLVRRRGQEARLRCSPMKGHSHVYWYRQLPEEGLKFMVYLQKENIIDESGMPKERFSAEFPKEGPSILRIQQVVRGDSAAYFCASSPQGASQPQHFGDGTRLSIL.